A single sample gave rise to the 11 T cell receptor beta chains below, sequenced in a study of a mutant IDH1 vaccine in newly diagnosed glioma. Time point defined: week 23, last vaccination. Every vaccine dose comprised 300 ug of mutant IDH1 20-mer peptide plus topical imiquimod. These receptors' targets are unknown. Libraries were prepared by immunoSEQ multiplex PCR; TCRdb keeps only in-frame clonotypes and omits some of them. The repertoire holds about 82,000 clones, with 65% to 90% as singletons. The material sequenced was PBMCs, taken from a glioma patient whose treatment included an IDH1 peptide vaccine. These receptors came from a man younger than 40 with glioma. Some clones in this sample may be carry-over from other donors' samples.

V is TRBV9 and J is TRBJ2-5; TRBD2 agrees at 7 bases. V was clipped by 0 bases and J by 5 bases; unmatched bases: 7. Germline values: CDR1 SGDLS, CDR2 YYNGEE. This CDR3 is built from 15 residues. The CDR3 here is CASSVGGRAQETQYF. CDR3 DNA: TGTGCCAGCAGCGTAGGTGGGAGGGCCCAGGAGACCCAGTACTTC. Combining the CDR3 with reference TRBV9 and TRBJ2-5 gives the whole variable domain DSGVTQTPKHLITATGQRVTLRCSPRSGDLSVYWYQQSLDQGLQFLIQYYNGEERAKGNILERFSAQQFPDLHSELNLSSLELGDSALYFCASSVGGRAQETQYFGPGTRLLVL.

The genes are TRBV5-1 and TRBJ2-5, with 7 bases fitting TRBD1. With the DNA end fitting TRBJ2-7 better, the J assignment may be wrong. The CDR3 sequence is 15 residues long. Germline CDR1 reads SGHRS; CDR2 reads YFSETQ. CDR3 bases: TGCGCCAGCAGCTTGGAAGACAGGGTTTCCTACGAGCAGTACTTC. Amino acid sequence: CASSLEDRVSYEQYF.

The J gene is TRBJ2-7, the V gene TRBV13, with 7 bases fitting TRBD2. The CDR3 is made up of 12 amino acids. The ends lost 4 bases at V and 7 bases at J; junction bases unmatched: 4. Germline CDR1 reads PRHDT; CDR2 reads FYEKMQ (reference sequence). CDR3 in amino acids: CASSYGTIEQYF. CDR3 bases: TGTGCCAGCAGCTACGGGACTATAGAGCAGTACTTC.

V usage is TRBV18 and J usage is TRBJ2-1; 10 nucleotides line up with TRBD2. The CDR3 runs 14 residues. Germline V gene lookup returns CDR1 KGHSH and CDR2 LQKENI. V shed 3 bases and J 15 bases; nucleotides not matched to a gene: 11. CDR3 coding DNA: TGTGCCAGCTCACCGTCTGATGAGCGGGAGGGCCCGTTCTTC. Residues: CASSPSDEREGPFF.

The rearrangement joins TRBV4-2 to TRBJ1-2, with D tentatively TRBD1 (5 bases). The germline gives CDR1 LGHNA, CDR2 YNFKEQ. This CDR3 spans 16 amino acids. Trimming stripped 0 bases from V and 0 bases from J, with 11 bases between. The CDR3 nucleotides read TGTGCCAGCAGCCAAGAAGCGGGGCGGGCTAACTATGGCTACACCTTC. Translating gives CASSQEAGRANYGYTF.

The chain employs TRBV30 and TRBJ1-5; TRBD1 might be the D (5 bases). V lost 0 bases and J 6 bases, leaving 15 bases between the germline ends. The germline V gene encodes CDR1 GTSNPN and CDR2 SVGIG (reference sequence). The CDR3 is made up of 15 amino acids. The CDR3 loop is CAWSVQLGGGQPQHF. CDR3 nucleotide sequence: TGTGCCTGGAGTGTACAACTGGGGGGGGGTCAGCCCCAGCATTTT.

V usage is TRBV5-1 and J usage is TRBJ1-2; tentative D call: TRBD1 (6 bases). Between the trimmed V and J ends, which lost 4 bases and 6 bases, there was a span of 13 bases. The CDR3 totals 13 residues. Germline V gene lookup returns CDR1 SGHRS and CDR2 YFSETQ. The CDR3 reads CASSVDRGDGYTF. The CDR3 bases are TGCGCCAGCAGCGTGGACAGAGGGGATGGCTACACCTTC.

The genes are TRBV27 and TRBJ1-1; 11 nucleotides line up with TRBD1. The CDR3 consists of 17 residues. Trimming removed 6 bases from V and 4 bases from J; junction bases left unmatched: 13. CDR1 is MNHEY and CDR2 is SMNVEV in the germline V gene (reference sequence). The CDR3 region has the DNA TGTGCCAGCAGCATTTTCGGGACAGGGGGTGAGGGCACTGAAGCTTTCTTT. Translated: CASSIFGTGGEGTEAFF.

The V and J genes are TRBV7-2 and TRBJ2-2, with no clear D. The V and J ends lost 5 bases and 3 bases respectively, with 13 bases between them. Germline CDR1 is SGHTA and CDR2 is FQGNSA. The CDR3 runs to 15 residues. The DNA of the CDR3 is TGTGCCAGCAGCCTTAGAGAGCGCTACACCGGGGAGCTGTTTTTT. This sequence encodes CASSLRERYTGELFF.

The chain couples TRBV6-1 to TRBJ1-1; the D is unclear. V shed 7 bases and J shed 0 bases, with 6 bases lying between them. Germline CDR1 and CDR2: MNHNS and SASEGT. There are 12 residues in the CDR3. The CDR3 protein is CASIAVNTEAFF. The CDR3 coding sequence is TGTGCCAGCATAGCGGTGAACACTGAAGCTTTCTTT.

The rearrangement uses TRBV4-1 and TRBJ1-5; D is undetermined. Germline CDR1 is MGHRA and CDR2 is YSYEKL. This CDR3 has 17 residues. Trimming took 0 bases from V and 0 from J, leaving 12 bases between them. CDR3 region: CASSQEGSLYSNQPQHF. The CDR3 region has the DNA TGCGCCAGCAGCCAAGAGGGTTCCCTATATAGCAATCAGCCCCAGCATTTT.